This T cell receptor (beta chain) came from a study of T cells in Graves' hyperthyroidism and ophthalmopathy. The CDR3 spans 15 residues. V lost 5 bases and J lost 0, with 14 bases in between. Germline values: CDR1 SQVTM, CDR2 ANQGSEA. Using RNA transcripts as the source, TCR beta CDR3 regions were amplified. HTBI primers were the set used in a first-round RT-PCR of the TCR CDR3. TCRdb reanalysed the multiplex PCR reads using MiXCR and keeps one entry per CDR3 protein. The sample gives about 840,000 distinct CDR3 sequences, over 35% of which show up once; over 8% is in the top ten. The table lists this clonotype with many counts.

The chain employs TRBV29-1 and TRBJ1-3; no clear D gene. Sequencing was carried out using blood. The clonotype was recovered from a man younger than 30 with Graves' hyperthyroidism. The CDR3 is CSVWELRASGNTIYF. CDR3 DNA sequence: TGCAGCGTTTGGGAACTCCGAGCCTCTGGAAACACCATATATTTT. The complete variable domain, with remaining parts taken from reference TRBV29-1 and TRBJ1-3, reads SAVISQKPSRDICQRGTSLTIQCQVDSQVTMMFWYRQQPGQSLTLIATANQGSEATYESGFVIDKFPISRPNLTFSTLTVSNMSPEDSSIYLCSVWELRASGNTIYFGEGSWLTVV.